Presented here are 16 T cell receptor beta chains from one specimen sequenced in a study of cytotoxic CD8 clonotypes in ibrutinib-treated CLL. Sequenced by immunoSEQ multiplex PCR; TCRdb stores in-frame clones only, minus some. The sample has roughly 330,000 clones; over 55% are singletons. This material consisted of PBMCs, taken after 36 months of ibrutinib treatment. The receptors come from a human donor with chronic lymphocytic leukemia.

In its sample, this clone was seen a few times. The chain joins TRBV4-1 to TRBJ2-3, with a tentative D call TRBD1 (5 bases). The CDR3 is 15 residues long. V lost 5 bases and J lost 2, with 14 bases in between. Germline values: CDR1 MGHRA, CDR2 YSYEKL. Here the CDR3 reads CASSASGKSTDTQYF. CDR3 in DNA: TGCGCCAGCAGCGCCTCAGGGAAATCCACAGATACGCAGTATTTT.

This clone appeared a single time. The chain is built from TRBV6-5 and TRBJ2-7, with unresolved D. V shed 6 bases and J shed 0 bases, with 9 bases lying between them. Looked up from germline, CDR1 is MNHEY and CDR2 is SVGAGI. The CDR3 has 13 residues. CDR3 amino acids: CASSFIDSYEQYF. The CDR3 nucleotides read TGTGCCAGCAGCTTCATAGACTCCTACGAGCAGTACTTC.

The rearrangement links TRBV28 to TRBJ1-1; tentatively, D is TRBD1 (5 bases). The germline V and J ends were trimmed by 8 bases and 5 bases, with 18 bases remaining between them. The length of the CDR3 is 14 residues. From germline, CDR1 is MDHEN and CDR2 SYDVKM. The CDR3, as DNA: TGTGCCAGCGAGACCAGGGTGGGGAGGACTGAAGCTTTCTTT. Its translation: CASETRVGRTEAFF.

The chain recombines TRBV15 with TRBJ2-7, with D uncertain. V lost 1 base and J lost 4, with 14 bases in between. Germline V CDR1 and CDR2: LNHNV, YYDKDF (reference sequence). This CDR3 is built from 15 residues. CDR3 protein: CATSRGFQNAYEQYF. The CDR3 coding sequence is TGTGCCACCAGCAGAGGCTTTCAAAATGCTTACGAGCAGTACTTC.

The rearrangement uses TRBV29-1 and TRBJ2-5; D uncertain. Germline loops: CDR1 SQVTM, CDR2 ANQGSEA. Deletions cut 7 bases from V and 5 bases from J, with 8 bases between. This CDR3 is built from 10 residues. The CDR3 reads CSALRETQYF. Written as DNA, the CDR3 is TGCAGCGCCCTCCGGGAGACCCAGTACTTC.

This chain connects TRBV18 to TRBJ1-2; D remains unclear. V dropped 2 bases and J dropped 7 bases, with 8 bases sitting between them. CDR1 and CDR2 from the germline V gene are KGHSH and LQKENI. The length of the CDR3 is 12 residues. CDR3 DNA sequence: TGTGCCAGCTCACCATCAGAGCTTGGCTACACCTTC. It specifies CASSPSELGYTF.

This chain joins TRBV7-9 and TRBJ1-5; D is unresolved. Trimming pared 0 bases from V and 10 bases from J, leaving 7 bases between. The CDR3 totals 12 residues. In germline, CDR1 is SEHNR, CDR2 FQNEAQ (reference sequence). CDR3 residues: CASSLATLPQHF. In DNA form, the CDR3 reads TGTGCCAGCAGCTTAGCAACGCTACCCCAGCATTTT.

This chain uses TRBV7-9 with TRBJ2-4; D is perhaps TRBD1 or TRBD2 (6 bases each). Trimming pared 1 base from V and 7 bases from J, leaving 14 bases between. The CDR3 has 15 residues. Germline values: CDR1 SEHNR, CDR2 FQNEAQ (reference sequence). CDR3 nucleotides: TGTGCCAGCAGCTTAGATGGGGGGCCCTGGAACATTCAGTACTTC. Protein: CASSLDGGPWNIQYF.

This clone came up a few times. The chain combines TRBV28 with TRBJ1-1; no reliable D call. This CDR3 has 12 residues. Germline V lookup: CDR1 MDHEN, CDR2 SYDVKM. The V end lost 4 bases, the J end lost 5 bases, and 8 bases lay between the germline ends. In nucleotides, the CDR3 is TGTGCCAGCAGTTCTCGGTGGACTGAAGCTTTCTTT. Its translation: CASSSRWTEAFF.

In nucleotides, the CDR3 is TGTGCCAGCAGTTTATCCGGGACAGCAAAAAACATTCAGTACTTC. Translating gives CASSLSGTAKNIQYF. The genes are TRBV28 and TRBJ2-4, with 7 bases lining up with TRBD1. The length of the CDR3 is 15 residues. Germline values: CDR1 MDHEN, CDR2 SYDVKM. The V and J ends lost 1 base and 4 bases, in that order; junction bases with no gene match: 4.

The chain has TRBV7-6 and TRBJ1-5; no definite D call. V was clipped by 3 bases and J by 7 bases, with 13 bases between them. Germline V gene data show CDR1 as SGHVS and CDR2 as FNYEAQ. The CDR3 is 14 amino acids. The DNA for the CDR3 is TGTGCCAGCAGCTTGACGGTCGCAGGCCAGCCCCAGCATTTT. Amino acid sequence: CASSLTVAGQPQHF.

The rearrangement joins TRBV7-9 to TRBJ2-3; perhaps TRBD2 as D (5 bases). CDR3 length: 14 residues. Germline CDR1 is SEHNR and CDR2 is FQNEAQ (reference sequence). The V end lost 5 bases, the J end lost 2 bases, and 11 bases lay between the germline ends. CDR3: CASSRTPNTDTQYF. The CDR3 bases are TGTGCCAGCAGCCGGACTCCGAACACAGATACGCAGTATTTT.

This clone was detected a few times. The chain recombines TRBV7-9 with TRBJ2-7, with D possibly being TRBD1 or TRBD2 (7 bases each). This CDR3 has 15 residues. Trimming pared 5 bases from V and 5 bases from J, leaving 19 bases between. Per the germline V gene, CDR1 is SEHNR and CDR2 is FQNEAQ (reference sequence). The CDR3 here is CASSEGGGQTHEQYF. The CDR3 nucleotides are TGTGCCAGCAGCGAGGGAGGGGGCCAGACCCACGAGCAGTACTTC.

This chain uses TRBV2 with TRBJ2-2; D is unresolved. Germline V gives CDR1 SNHLY, CDR2 FYNNEI. This CDR3 is 12 amino acids long. Trimming pared 7 bases from V and 4 bases from J, leaving 7 bases between. The CDR3 reads CASNMVTGELFF. The CDR3 coding sequence is TGTGCCAGCAATATGGTCACCGGGGAGCTGTTTTTT.

The chain carries TRBV5-1 and TRBJ2-2; no reliable D call. The CDR3 sequence is 15 residues long. Germline V CDR1 and CDR2: SGHRS, YFSETQ. Trimming took 0 bases from V and 6 from J, leaving 12 bases between them. The CDR3 bases are TGCGCCAGCAGCTTGGAAGGGATCTACCCCGGGGAGCTGTTTTTT. Protein product: CASSLEGIYPGELFF.

This clone was detected a few times. The chain's CDR3 is CASGASGGYEQYF. The DNA for the CDR3 is TGTGCCAGCGGGGCTAGCGGGGGCTACGAGCAGTACTTC. The chain uses TRBV6-5 and TRBJ2-7; 10 bases line up with TRBD2. CDR1 is MNHEY, CDR2 SVGAGI, per germline. The CDR3 runs 13 residues. Losses at the gene ends were 8 bases for V and 3 bases for J; bases not matched to a gene: 4.